This entry features one TCR beta chain sequence. Its target is not known. The sample comes from a study of OX40 agonist ivuxolimab in advanced cancers. V shed 4 bases, J shed 3 bases, and the junction held 9 bases outside the gene matches. CDR3 length: 17 residues. CDR1 is LGHNA and CDR2 is YNFKEQ in the germline V gene. Method: immunoSEQ multiplex PCR; TCRdb's copy keeps in-frame clones and lacks some. The data show about 72,000 clones, about 84% seen once. Study-wide points: At 0.1 to 3.0 mg/kg and by week 6, clonal expansion occurred in CD4+ and CD8+ blood T cells. The mean number of expanded clones was higher in CD8+ T cells than in CD4+.

The sequencing used CD4+ or CD8+ T cells sorted from blood, collected in a trial of the OX40 agonist ivuxolimab. This clonotype was sampled from an adult with an advanced solid tumor such as melanoma, head and neck, liver or kidney cancer. The V and J genes are TRBV4-2 and TRBJ2-3, with 11 positions matching TRBD1. The CDR3 DNA reads TGTGCCAGCAGCCCAGGACAGGGGGCGCGGTGGACAGATACGCAGTATTTT. Its protein is CASSPGQGARWTDTQYF.